This T cell receptor (beta chain) originates from a study of blood T cell repertoires in COVID-19. Clones were sequenced by immunoSEQ multiplex PCR, and TCRdb holds only the in-frame ones, with some missing. The sample records some 160,000 clones, 60% to 85% being singletons. Trimming at V came to 1 base and at J to 6 bases, leaving 9 bases not matched to a gene. The CDR3 is 16 residues long. Per the germline V gene, CDR1 is SGDLS and CDR2 is YYNGEE. Sequencing input: peripheral blood. This clonotype was obtained from a man aged 45 to 65 with active or convalescent COVID-19. This rearrangement joins TRBV9 to TRBJ2-2; TRBD1 agrees at 7 bases. CDR3: CASSVSLRGLPGELFF. As DNA, the CDR3 is TGTGCCAGCAGCGTAAGCTTAAGGGGGCTACCCGGGGAGCTGTTTTTT.